Below, 27 T cell receptor beta chains from the same sample are listed, as sequenced in a study of beta chain features in type 1 diabetes. The study reverse transcribed the entire isolated RNA, so it sequenced expressed TCRB transcripts. Clones were sequenced by immunoSEQ multiplex PCR, and TCRdb holds only the in-frame ones, with some missing. The sample consists of approximately 400,000 clones, about 15% of them appearing once. Sequencing used naive CD4+ T cells from blood. These receptors were obtained from a woman younger than 35 in good health.

This clone was counted between two and nine times. The chain carries TRBV27 and TRBJ2-7; TRBD1 is a possible D gene (7 bases). Trimming shortened V by 4 bases and J by 2 bases, and 12 bases separated the two germline ends. The CDR3 extends over 14 amino acids. Germline V gene sequence: CDR1 MNHEY, CDR2 SMNVEV (reference sequence). This CDR3 reads CASSSAGGTYEQYF. CDR3 DNA: TGTGCCAGCAGTTCGGCAGGGGGGACCTACGAGCAGTACTTC.

This chain joins TRBV28 and TRBJ2-7; 10 bases line up with TRBD1. The CDR3 contains 14 residues. The germline V gene has CDR1 MDHEN and CDR2 SYDVKM. The trim removed 7 bases at V and 4 bases at J, leaving 7 bases unmatched. CDR3 in amino acids: CASTSGQGVYEQYF. The DNA of the CDR3 is TGTGCCAGCACCTCAGGACAGGGGGTATACGAGCAGTACTTC.

CDR3 in amino acids: CASSLVETYEQYF. The CDR3 DNA sequence: TGTGCCAGCAGCTTAGTTGAGACCTACGAGCAGTACTTC. The chain is built from TRBV7-6 and TRBJ2-7; D gene ambiguous. The CDR3 is made up of 13 amino acids. V lost 1 base, J lost 2 bases, and 6 bases lay in between. Germline CDR1 SGHVS, CDR2 FNYEAQ.

This clone was detected a few times. Germline is not matched at one junction end, which may reflect a read error. This chain links TRBV5-4 with TRBJ2-5; 14 bases align to TRBD2. Germline CDR1 SGHNT, CDR2 YYREEE (reference sequence). The CDR3 extends over 15 amino acids. The CDR3 loop is CASSLANGLAGGSNF. In DNA form, the CDR3 reads TGTGCCAGCAGCTTGGCCAATGGACTAGCGGGAGGTTCAAACTTC.

The chain has TRBV28 and TRBJ2-7, with D possibly matching TRBD2 (5 bases). The germline V gene has CDR1 MDHEN and CDR2 SYDVKM. The ends were cut back, 5 bases at V and 0 bases at J, with 11 bases in the middle. The CDR3 is 14 residues long. The CDR3 coding sequence is TGTGCCAGCAGTCGAAGGACTGGCTCCTACGAGCAGTACTTC. This codes for CASSRRTGSYEQYF. The whole variable domain, filled in from reference TRBV28 and TRBJ2-7, reads DVKVTQSSRYLVKRTGEKVFLECVQDMDHENMFWYRQDPGLGLRLIYFSYDVKMKEKGDIPEGYSVSREKKERFSLILESASTNQTSMYLCASSRRTGSYEQYFGPGTRLTVT.

V and J are TRBV18 and TRBJ2-7; no definite D call. The V gene's germline CDR1 is KGHSH and CDR2 LQKENI. V gave up 3 bases and J gave up 5 bases, with 14 bases separating them. The CDR3 consists of 14 residues. CDR3 DNA: TGTGCCAGCTCACCGGTCGAGGCGTCCCACGAGCAGTACTTC. The encoded protein is CASSPVEASHEQYF.

This clone turned up a few times. The chain couples TRBV15 to TRBJ2-3, with a tentative D call TRBD1 (6 bases). There are 14 residues in the CDR3. Germline-derived CDR1 and CDR2 are LNHNV and YYDKDF (reference sequence). V was shortened by 1 base and J by 13 bases, with 18 bases between the two germline ends. CDR3 in DNA: TGTGCCACCAGCAGAGTGCCCAGGGGAACGCAGGAGTATTTT. Translating gives CATSRVPRGTQEYF.

The table lists this clone with a few counts. The V gene is TRBV7-9, the J gene TRBJ2-1; D gene ambiguous. The germline V gene has CDR1 SEHNR and CDR2 FQNEAQ (reference sequence). V was trimmed by 4 bases and J by 7 bases, leaving 11 bases between them. This CDR3 comprises 13 residues. The CDR3 sequence: CASSSYVRNEQFF. CDR3 coding DNA: TGTGCCAGCAGCTCTTACGTACGGAATGAGCAGTTCTTC.

A few counts support this clone. The CDR3 DNA reads TGTGCCAGCAGTCCGGGACAGGGTTTGAAGGTTTTCTTT. This encodes CASSPGQGLKVFF. The chain joins TRBV28 to TRBJ1-1, with 9 positions matching TRBD1. The CDR3 consists of 13 residues. Germline lookup yields CDR1 MDHEN and CDR2 SYDVKM. V dropped 5 bases and J dropped 13; count of bases not matched to a gene: 11.

There are a few counts of this clone. J is TRBJ2-2 and V is TRBV7-9; D perhaps matches TRBD2 (6 bases). The CDR3 extends over 15 amino acids. Trimming left V 2 bases short and J 3 bases short, with 10 bases between. Germline values: CDR1 SEHNR, CDR2 FQNEAQ (reference sequence). The CDR3 DNA reads as TGTGCCAGCAGCTTAACGGGGGTTCACACCGGGGAGCTGTTTTTT. Protein: CASSLTGVHTGELFF. Supplemented by reference TRBV7-9 and TRBJ2-2, the full variable domain reads DTGVSQNPRHKITKRGQNVTFRCDPISEHNRLYWYRQTLGQGPEFLTYFQNEAQLEKSRLLSDRFSAERPKGSFSTLEIQRTEQGDSAMYLCASSLTGVHTGELFFGEGSRLTVL.

This clone was seen only a few times. The V call is TRBV5-1, the J call TRBJ2-3; 8 positions agree with TRBD2. Germline-derived CDR1 and CDR2 are SGHRS and YFSETQ. The CDR3 runs 16 residues. Trimming took 0 bases from V and 0 from J; bases not matched to a gene: 3. The CDR3 DNA sequence: TGCGCCAGCAGCTTGGACCCTAGCGGGAGCACAGATACGCAGTATTTT. This codes for CASSLDPSGSTDTQYF.

V gene TRBV7-2 combines with J gene TRBJ1-3; D remains unclear. Germline CDR1 and CDR2: SGHTA and FQGNSA. This CDR3 is built from 13 residues. V dropped 0 bases and J dropped 7 bases, with 7 bases sitting between them. The CDR3 region is CASSLASVNTIYF. DNA of the CDR3: TGTGCCAGCAGCTTAGCTTCTGTGAACACCATATATTTT.

The V and J genes are TRBV9 and TRBJ2-3, with 7 bases lining up with TRBD1. CDR1 and CDR2 (germline): SGDLS, YYNGEE. V shed 0 bases, J shed 6 bases, and the junction held 13 bases outside the gene matches. The CDR3 length is 17 residues. The CDR3 DNA is TGTGCCAGCAGCGTAGGAGTGAGGGGGCTAGAGCTGGATACGCAGTATTTT. Protein product: CASSVGVRGLELDTQYF.

There are a few counts of this clone. J is TRBJ2-7 and V is TRBV28; 11 bases line up with TRBD1. Germline lookup yields CDR1 MDHEN and CDR2 SYDVKM. The V gene end was trimmed by 7 bases and the J gene end by 7 bases; junction bases not matched to a gene: 12. The CDR3 loop spans 15 amino acids. The CDR3 sequence is CASNEDGTGGREQYF. In DNA, the CDR3 is TGTGCCAGCAATGAGGATGGGACAGGGGGGCGGGAGCAGTACTTC.

The chain recombines TRBV10-3 with TRBJ2-7, with D unclear. The germline CDR1 and CDR2 sequences are ENHRY and SYGVKD. The CDR3 contains 13 residues. V was shortened by 7 bases and J by 0 bases, with 10 bases between the two germline ends. The CDR3 DNA follows: TGTGCCATCATGGCTGTAAACTCCTACGAGCAGTACTTC. Residues: CAIMAVNSYEQYF.

The chain links TRBV18 to TRBJ2-3; D is possibly TRBD2 (6 bases). The CDR3 runs to 14 residues. The germline V gene has CDR1 KGHSH and CDR2 LQKENI. V gave up 3 bases and J gave up 2 bases, with 9 bases separating them. The CDR3 nucleotides are TGTGCCAGCTCACCCCGGGACTCCACAGATACGCAGTATTTT. Translation gives CASSPRDSTDTQYF.

On this clone: The junction and the germline gene differ at one end; a read error may be behind it. The chain uses TRBV18 and TRBJ2-5; 8 nucleotides agree with TRBD1. The germline V gene has CDR1 KGHSH and CDR2 LQKENI. The CDR3 loop spans 16 amino acids. CDR3 nucleotides: TGTGCCACCTCACCCGGGCCCACAGGGGGCCAAGAGACCCAGTACTTC. This translates into CATSPGPTGGQETQYF.

The V gene is TRBV5-1, the J gene TRBJ2-1; the match to TRBD2 covers 8 bases. V gave up 6 bases and J gave up 9 bases; unmatched junction bases: 11. Germline-derived CDR1 and CDR2 are SGHRS and YFSETQ. This CDR3 is 14 amino acids long. DNA of the CDR3: TGCGCCAGCAAGCCGGGACTAGTTTATAGTGAGCAGTTCTTC. This codes for CASKPGLVYSEQFF. Together with reference TRBV5-1 and TRBJ2-1, the CDR3 gives the full variable domain: KAGVTQTPRYLIKTRGQQVTLSCSPISGHRSVSWYQQTPGQGLQFLFEYFSETQRNKGNFPGRFSGRQFSNSRSEMNVSTLELGDSALYLCASKPGLVYSEQFFGPGTRLTVL.

This clone was counted a few times. V is TRBV29-1 and J is TRBJ2-3; D is possibly TRBD2 (6 bases). The CDR3 sequence is 13 residues long. Germline CDR1 SQVTM, CDR2 ANQGSEA. With 4 bases removed from V and 4 bases from J, the gap between germline ends came to 12 bases. CDR3 protein: CSVALAGPDTQYF. The CDR3 bases are TGCAGCGTTGCACTAGCTGGCCCAGATACGCAGTATTTT.

This clone occurred a few times. Other DNA variants within this sample encode the same CDR3. The chain employs TRBV5-1 and TRBJ1-5; 7 nucleotides line up with TRBD1. CDR3 size: 15 residues. Germline CDR1 and CDR2: SGHRS and YFSETQ. V gave up 4 bases and J gave up 1 base; unmatched junction bases: 5. The CDR3 nucleotides are TGCGCCAGCAGCCGACAGGGTGGGAGCAATCAGCCCCAGCATTTT. Translation gives CASSRQGGSNQPQHF.

This clone appeared a single time. This sequence joins TRBV5-1 and TRBJ2-3; 9 nucleotides line up with TRBD2. Looked up from germline, CDR1 is SGHRS and CDR2 is YFSETQ. Losses at the gene ends were 6 bases for V and 2 bases for J; bases not matched to a gene: 4. This CDR3 comprises 14 residues. The CDR3, as DNA: TGCGCCAGCAAGACTAGCGGAACCACAGATACGCAGTATTTT. It translates to CASKTSGTTDTQYF.

This clone was seen a few times. V usage is TRBV11-2 and J usage is TRBJ2-7, with 11 bases matching TRBD2. Germline V gene sequence: CDR1 SGHAT, CDR2 FQNNGV. This CDR3 has 16 amino acids. J lost 2 bases, V lost 3 bases, and 6 bases had no gene match. The DNA of the CDR3 is TGTGCCAGCAGCTTTTGGGGGACTAGCGGTGCCTACGAGCAGTACTTC. Its protein is CASSFWGTSGAYEQYF.

This clone showed up just a few times. The CDR3 bases are TGTGCCAGCTCACCACGTGTTGCTAGCGGGAGGCAAGATACGCAGTATTTT. Translation: CASSPRVASGRQDTQYF. This sequence joins TRBV18 and TRBJ2-3; TRBD2 aligns across 11 bases. Germline V gene sequence: CDR1 KGHSH, CDR2 LQKENI. CDR3 length: 17 residues. The V segment lost 1 base and the J segment 5 bases; nucleotides outside the gene matches: 8.

The table lists this clone with a few counts. The J gene is TRBJ2-5, the V gene TRBV6-6; no reliable D call. CDR3 size: 12 residues. Germline values: CDR1 MNHNY, CDR2 SVGAGI (reference sequence). V lost 2 bases and J lost 4, with 5 bases in between. The CDR3 here is CASSYRRETQYF. Written as DNA, the CDR3 is TGTGCCAGCAGTTACCGTCGAGAGACCCAGTACTTC.

The gene calls are TRBV5-6 and TRBJ1-2; maybe TRBD1 (6 bases). Trimming took 4 bases from V and 0 from J, leaving 13 bases between them. The germline CDR1 and CDR2 sequences are SGHDT and YYEEEE. The CDR3 length is 15 residues. The CDR3: CASSQGWSTNYGYTF. The CDR3, as DNA: TGTGCCAGCAGCCAGGGGTGGTCAACTAACTATGGCTACACCTTC.

The chain links TRBV19 to TRBJ2-1, with D possibly matching TRBD1 (5 bases). Germline values: CDR1 LNHDA, CDR2 SQIVND (reference sequence). Trimming pared 4 bases from V and 4 bases from J, leaving 20 bases between. The CDR3 has 17 amino acids. The chain's CDR3 is CASSTRNRFYLYNEQFF. As DNA, the CDR3 is TGTGCCAGTAGTACACGGAACAGGTTTTACCTTTACAATGAGCAGTTCTTC.

This clone was found a few times. The chain carries TRBV5-1 and TRBJ2-7, with 8 positions matching TRBD1. Germline CDR1 is SGHRS and CDR2 is YFSETQ. J gave up 1 base and V 0 bases, and 6 bases lay outside the gene matches. The CDR3 is made up of 16 amino acids. The CDR3 reads CASSLEKGQVSYEQYF. The CDR3 region has the DNA TGCGCCAGCAGCTTGGAGAAGGGACAGGTGTCCTACGAGCAGTACTTC.